A selection of T cell receptor beta chains follows, all from one sample in a study of blood T cell repertoires in COVID-19. The table came from immunoSEQ multiplex PCR; TCRdb's copy has only in-frame clones and leaves some out. The sample records 250,000 to 350,000 clones, about 88% being singletons. The sequencing sample was made of peripheral blood. These receptors were taken from a human donor with COVID-19, enrolled during active disease. The donor label of this sample is uncertain. The CDR3 runs from the conserved cysteine through the conserved F or W. A D gene is named only where the DNA matches it firmly. Some rows mark clone size as missing; the rest say once, few, many or name a class of expanded clone.

>TRBJ2-6|-|TRBV5-1|-
CASSLETGANVLTF
TGCGCCAGCAGCTTGGAGACAGGGGCCAACGTCCTGACTTTC
>TRBJ1-2|-|TRBV27|few
CATTSGTSNGYTF
TGTGCCACCACCTCCGGGACATCAAATGGCTACACCTTC
>TRBJ1-2|TRBD1|TRBV19|-
CASSPSPGQGNYGYTF
TGTGCCAGTAGTCCCTCCCCGGGACAGGGAAACTATGGCTACACCTTC
>TRBJ2-1|TRBD2|TRBV7-3|-
CASSSLAVVNNEQFF
TGTGCCAGCAGCTCCCTAGCGGTTGTAAACAATGAGCAGTTCTTC
>TRBJ2-2|-|TRBV27|once
CASSSSALNTGELFF
TGTGCCAGCAGTTCATCGGCCCTGAACACCGGGGAGCTGTTTTTT
>TRBJ1-1|-|TRBV7-3|-
CASSLLADTEAFF
TGTGCCAGCAGCTTACTGGCAGACACTGAAGCTTTCTTT
>TRBJ1-1|TRBD1|TRBV5-1|-
CASSFVQGADGAEAFF
TGCGCCAGCAGCTTTGTGCAGGGGGCTGATGGAGCTGAAGCTTTCTTT
>TRBJ1-1|-|TRBV27|-
CASSNLDRNTEAFF
TGTGCCAGCAGTAATCTCGACAGGAACACTGAAGCTTTCTTT
>TRBJ1-5|-|TRBV27|-
CASSLPTAQAYQPQHF
TGTGCCAGCAGTTTACCCACCGCACAGGCTTATCAGCCCCAGCATTTT
>TRBJ2-3|-|TRBV9|-
CASSETGGTDTQYF
TGTGCCAGCAGCGAGACAGGCGGGACAGATACGCAGTATTTT
>TRBJ2-7|TRBD2|TRBV7-2|-
CASSLAGTSSYEQYF
TGTGCCAGCAGCTTAGCCGGGACTAGCTCCTACGAGCAGTACTTC
>TRBJ2-6|TRBD2|TRBV3-1/TRBV3-2|-
CASSPWGGSGANVLTF
TGTGCCAGCAGCCCCTGGGGGGGATCTGGGGCCAACGTCCTGACTTTC
>TRBJ2-3|-|TRBV6-2/TRBV6-3|few
CASSYLGGLGTQYF
TGTGCCAGCAGTTATTTAGGCGGCTTGGGTACGCAGTATTTT
>TRBJ2-1|TRBD1|TRBV18|-
CASYRDRGLNEQFF
TGTGCCAGCTACCGGGACAGGGGGCTCAATGAGCAGTTCTTC
>TRBJ2-7|TRBD2|TRBV5-1|-
CASSRTSIYEQYF
TGCGCCAGCTCTAGGACTAGCATCTACGAGCAGTACTTC
>TRBJ1-6|-|TRBV11-2|-
CASSLMGGHIMNSPLHF
TGTGCCAGCAGCTTAATGGGGGGGCACATCATGAATTCACCCCTCCACTTT
>TRBJ1-5|-|TRBV3-1/TRBV3-2|-
CASSQDRNQPQHF
TGTGCCAGCAGCCAAGACAGAAATCAGCCCCAGCATTTT
>TRBJ1-2|TRBD1|TRBV19|-
CASSISDRAAYGYTF
TGTGCCAGTAGTATATCGGACAGGGCTGCCTATGGCTACACCTTC
>TRBJ2-1|-|TRBV6-4|few
CASSDSWGGGNEQFF
TGTGCCAGCAGTGACTCGTGGGGAGGGGGCAATGAGCAGTTCTTC
>TRBJ2-2|-|TRBV3-1/TRBV3-2|-
CASRGGGTGELFF
TGTGCCAGCAGGGGGGGAGGAACCGGGGAGCTGTTTTTT
>TRBJ1-5|TRBD1|TRBV18|-
CASSRSGGEVGQPQHF
TGTGCCAGCTCAAGATCAGGGGGCGAAGTGGGACAGCCCCAGCATTTT
>TRBJ1-2|TRBD1|TRBV5-1|few
CASSDGTVYGYTF
TGCGCCAGCAGCGACGGGACAGTCTATGGCTACACCTTC
>TRBJ1-2|TRBD1|TRBV10-3|-
CAIRQGTGDYGYTF
TGTGCCATCAGACAGGGGACAGGGGACTATGGCTACACCTTC
>TRBJ1-5|-|TRBV18|-
CASSPSQGTQPQHF
TGTGCCAGCTCACCGTCTCAGGGAACTCAGCCCCAGCATTTT
>TRBJ2-7|TRBD2|TRBV4-2|-
CASSQERGGRPYEQYF
TGTGCCAGCAGCCAAGAAAGGGGCGGGAGGCCCTACGAGCAGTACTTC
>TRBJ2-3|TRBD1|TRBV28|-
CASRRQGPDTQYF
TGTGCCAGCAGGCGACAGGGTCCAGATACGCAGTATTTT
>TRBJ2-7|-|TRBV5-3|many
CARSLTPGELYEQYF
TGTGCCAGAAGCTTGACCCCAGGCGAACTCTACGAGCAGTACTTC